One and the same sample provided the 16 T cell receptor beta chains below, sequenced in a study of T cell responses to AZD1222 COVID-19 vaccine. Clones were read by immunoSEQ multiplex PCR, and TCRdb kept only the in-frame ones, dropping some. This sample carries 70,000 to 95,000 clones, 85% to 95% of them seen once, and the ten largest clones take around 8%. The sample consisted of peripheral blood, taken 28 days after the second AZD1222 dose. The receptors come from an adult who received the AZD1222 COVID-19 vaccine.

This chain uses TRBV19 with TRBJ1-2; D possibly corresponds to TRBD1 (6 bases). This CDR3 comprises 12 residues. V was pared by 4 bases and J by 7 bases, with 10 bases between. Per the germline V gene, CDR1 is LNHDA and CDR2 is SQIVND (reference sequence). CDR3 sequence (DNA): TGTGCCAGTAGTAGCATACAGGGTGGCTACACCTTC. Translating it yields CASSSIQGGYTF.

The rearrangement links TRBV5-1 to TRBJ1-3; 9 bases match TRBD1. The CDR3 is 15 residues long. Germline CDR1 and CDR2: SGHRS and YFSETQ. V lost 0 bases to trimming and J lost 8 bases; unmatched junction nucleotides: 6. Here the CDR3 DNA reads TGCGCCAGCAGCTTGGAGGGACAGGGTGGGGACACCATATATTTT. Its translation: CASSLEGQGGDTIYF.

The chain links TRBV19 to TRBJ1-1, with TRBD1 as a possible D gene (5 bases). Between the trimmed V and J ends, which lost 3 bases and 1 base, there was a span of 15 bases. The CDR3 totals 16 residues. Germline lookup yields CDR1 LNHDA and CDR2 SQIVND (reference sequence). CDR3: CASSIGSGRANTEAFF. CDR3 coding DNA: TGTGCCAGTAGTATTGGGTCTGGCAGGGCGAACACTGAAGCTTTCTTT.

V is TRBV28 and J is TRBJ2-7; the match to TRBD1 covers 7 bases. Germline trimming cut 4 bases from V and 3 bases from J; bases unmatched to any gene: 6. Germline V gene data show CDR1 as MDHEN and CDR2 as SYDVKM. This CDR3 is 14 amino acids long. Written as DNA, the CDR3 is TGTGCCAGCAGTTCGACAGGGCCTCGCTACGAGCAGTACTTC. This sequence encodes CASSSTGPRYEQYF.

The chain carries TRBV28 and TRBJ2-7; 9 positions agree with TRBD1. The CDR3 covers 17 residues. The ends lost 4 bases at V and 2 bases at J; junction bases unmatched: 12. The germline CDR1 and CDR2 sequences are MDHEN and SYDVKM. CDR3 amino acids: CASSSPLSGTGTYEQYF. The CDR3 nucleotides are TGTGCCAGCAGTTCCCCCCTCTCCGGGACAGGGACCTACGAGCAGTACTTC.

This sequence joins TRBV4-1 and TRBJ1-2; D not resolved. The germline CDR1 and CDR2 sequences are MGHRA and YSYEKL. The CDR3 contains 15 residues. Between the trimmed V and J ends, which lost 0 bases and 5 bases, there was a span of 13 bases. CDR3 sequence (DNA): TGCGCCAGCAGCCAAGATGTTCAAGGGAGTTATGGCTACACCTTC. Protein: CASSQDVQGSYGYTF.

This chain links TRBV27 with TRBJ2-7; the D is unclear. The CDR3 runs 13 residues. CDR1 and CDR2 from the germline V gene are MNHEY and SMNVEV (reference sequence). V lost 5 bases and J 0 bases, leaving 8 bases between the germline ends. The CDR3 nucleotides are TGTGCCAGCAGTCCAGGAGCCTCCTACGAGCAGTACTTC. Translation: CASSPGASYEQYF.

The chain joins TRBV5-4 to TRBJ2-5; 12 positions agree with TRBD2. The V gene's germline CDR1 is SGHNT and CDR2 YYREEE (reference sequence). Trimming removed 1 base from V and 5 bases from J; junction bases left unmatched: 0. CDR3 length: 14 residues. The CDR3 here is CASSLLAGGETQYF. CDR3 DNA: TGTGCCAGCAGCTTGCTAGCGGGAGGGGAGACCCAGTACTTC.

The rearrangement links TRBV28 to TRBJ2-1; 8 bases are a match to TRBD2. The CDR3 is made up of 16 amino acids. Germline V lookup: CDR1 MDHEN, CDR2 SYDVKM. Germline trimming cut 6 bases from V and 5 bases from J; bases unmatched to any gene: 12. CDR3 region: CASSEVAGLGDNEQFF. Written as DNA, the CDR3 is TGTGCCAGCAGCGAAGTAGCGGGATTGGGTGACAATGAGCAGTTCTTC.

This chain's CDR3 is CSVRLAGDAYNEQFF. In nucleotides, the CDR3 is TGCAGCGTCCGACTAGCGGGAGACGCCTACAATGAGCAGTTCTTC. V usage is TRBV29-1 and J usage is TRBJ2-1, with 12 nucleotides matching TRBD2. This CDR3 comprises 15 residues. V lost 6 bases and J lost 2; bases outside the gene matches: 5. The germline gives CDR1 SQVTM, CDR2 ANQGSEA.

This chain uses TRBV7-8 with TRBJ2-3; the D is unclear. The V end was cut by 0 bases, the J end by 4 bases, with 5 bases between. The length of the CDR3 is 13 residues. Per germline, CDR1 SGHVS and CDR2 FQNEAQ. The CDR3 loop reads CASSLAGADTQYF. The DNA for the CDR3 is TGTGCCAGCAGCTTAGCCGGAGCAGATACGCAGTATTTT.

The CDR3 region has the DNA TGTGCCAGCCCTAAGCGGGGGGAGCAGTTCTTC. This encodes CASPKRGEQFF. The rearrangement uses TRBV21-1 and TRBJ2-1; the table's D call TRBD2 went unverified against the DNA. TRBV21-1 is given as a pseudogene. CDR3 length: 11 amino acids.

This clone was counted a few times. The rearrangement uses TRBV30 and TRBJ2-7; the match to TRBD1 covers 9 bases. CDR1 is GTSNPN, CDR2 SVGIG, per germline (reference sequence). This CDR3 comprises 12 residues. V gave up 8 bases and J gave up 0 bases; unmatched junction bases: 2. The chain's CDR3 is CAGTGSSYEQYF. CDR3 in DNA: TGTGCCGGGACAGGGAGCTCCTACGAGCAGTACTTC. The full variable domain, its missing parts supplied by reference TRBV30 and TRBJ2-7, is SQTIHQWPATLVQPVGSPLSLECTVEGTSNPNLYWYRQAAGRGLQLLFYSVGIGQISSEVPQNLSASRPQDRQFILSSKKLLLSDSGFYLCAGTGSSYEQYFGPGTRLTVT.

This clone was seen a single time. V usage is TRBV7-3 and J usage is TRBJ2-7; TRBD2 matches 9 bases. Germline lookup yields CDR1 SGHTA and CDR2 FQGTGA. The CDR3 has 17 residues. With 0 bases clipped from V and 2 bases from J, the junction kept 8 bases outside the gene matches. CDR3 nucleotide sequence: TGTGCCAGCAGCTTAACTATAGCGACTAGCGGTACCTACGAGCAGTACTTC. Translation gives CASSLTIATSGTYEQYF.

The J gene is TRBJ2-7, the V gene TRBV6-5, with D hard to call. Deletions cut 5 bases from V and 1 base from J, with 3 bases between. The CDR3 covers 11 residues. Germline V CDR1 and CDR2: MNHEY, SVGAGI. CDR3 amino acids: CASSPSYEQYF. CDR3 in DNA: TGTGCCAGCAGTCCTTCCTACGAGCAGTACTTC.

The chain is built from TRBV6-5 and TRBJ1-5; D gene uncertain. Trimming removed 6 bases at V and 7 bases at J, with 13 bases between. CDR1 and CDR2 from the germline V gene are MNHEY and SVGAGI. This CDR3 comprises 13 residues. DNA of the CDR3: TGTGCCAGCAGCCCGTATCGCGACCAGCCCCAGCATTTT. Protein: CASSPYRDQPQHF.